These 17 T cell receptor beta chains came from one sample sequenced in a study of blood T cell repertoires in COVID-19. Only in-frame clones appear in the TCRdb table, and some are missing; sequencing was by immunoSEQ multiplex PCR. Of around 270,000 clones in the sample, about 89% were seen once. Sequences were obtained from peripheral blood. These TCRs come from a man aged 25 to 40 with acute or convalescent COVID-19.

The chain recombines TRBV3-1 (or the pseudogene TRBV3-2) with TRBJ2-6, with a possible D match to TRBD2 (7 bases). The CDR3 runs 18 residues. Germline V gives CDR1 LGHDT, CDR2 YNNKEL (reference sequence). The V end was cut by 3 bases, the J end by 2 bases, with 17 bases between. DNA of the CDR3: TGTGCCAGCAGCCAGCTTCTAGGGGGGGGCGCTGGGGCCAACGTCCTGACTTTC. Protein: CASSQLLGGGAGANVLTF.

A note on this clone: This same CDR3 is encoded by further DNA sequences in the sample. CDR3 sequence reads: CASSPGGNYGYTF. Written as DNA, the CDR3 is TGTGCCAGCTCACCTGGAGGAAACTATGGCTACACCTTC. The chain recombines TRBV18 with TRBJ1-2; no clear D. Trimming cost V 3 bases and J 2 bases, with 7 bases left between them. The germline gives CDR1 KGHSH, CDR2 LQKENI. The CDR3 contains 13 residues.

The V and J genes are TRBV5-1 and TRBJ1-1; possibly TRBD1 for D (6 bases). Germline CDR1 and CDR2: SGHRS and YFSETQ. V was pared by 0 bases and J by 2 bases, with 11 bases between. The CDR3 has 15 residues. CDR3 sequence (DNA): TGCGCCAGCAGCTTGGCCGGTGGGGGCAACACTGAAGCTTTCTTT. Amino acids: CASSLAGGGNTEAFF.

V usage is TRBV28 and J usage is TRBJ2-3, with D possibly being TRBD2 (6 bases). The germline gives CDR1 MDHEN, CDR2 SYDVKM. The CDR3 totals 14 residues. Trimming took 3 bases from V and 6 from J, leaving 13 bases between them. This CDR3 reads CASSLGRSGDTQYF. As DNA, the CDR3 is TGTGCCAGCAGTTTGGGGAGGAGCGGGGATACGCAGTATTTT.

The gene calls are TRBV6-1 and TRBJ2-7; TRBD2 might be the D (5 bases). Between the trimmed V and J ends, which lost 0 bases and 3 bases, there was a span of 9 bases. CDR3 size: 14 residues. In germline, CDR1 is MNHNS, CDR2 SASEGT. CDR3 nucleotide sequence: TGTGCCAGCAGTGAAGCCCCCGCGGGCTACGAGCAGTACTTC. As protein: CASSEAPAGYEQYF.

The genes are TRBV5-1 and TRBJ2-3; TRBD1 matches 9 bases. V lost 4 bases, J lost 2 bases, and 5 bases stayed unmatched. The length of the CDR3 is 15 residues. Germline V gene lookup returns CDR1 SGHRS and CDR2 YFSETQ. The CDR3 nucleotides are TGCGCCAGCAGCAACCGGGACAGGGCCACAGATACGCAGTATTTT. It specifies CASSNRDRATDTQYF.

The chain employs TRBV7-9 and TRBJ2-7; D gene uncertain. Per germline, CDR1 SEHNR and CDR2 FQNEAQ (reference sequence). Between the trimmed V and J ends, which lost 2 bases and 3 bases, there was a span of 8 bases. This CDR3 comprises 13 residues. Here the CDR3 reads CASSLSASYEQYF. The CDR3 bases are TGTGCCAGCAGCTTATCGGCTAGCTACGAGCAGTACTTC.

V usage is TRBV5-1 and J usage is TRBJ2-7; maybe TRBD2 (5 bases). The CDR3 totals 14 residues. V was clipped by 5 bases and J by 2 bases, with 14 bases between them. Germline values: CDR1 SGHRS, CDR2 YFSETQ. The CDR3 region has the DNA TGCGCCAGCAGAGTGGGAGTTGGAACCTACGAGCAGTACTTC. Encoded protein: CASRVGVGTYEQYF.

This chain links TRBV28 with TRBJ1-1; the match to TRBD1 covers 8 bases. CDR1 MDHEN and CDR2 SYDVKM come from the germline V gene. J lost 5 bases, V lost 5 bases, and 13 bases had no gene match. The CDR3 is made up of 16 amino acids. The chain's CDR3 is CASSPFGQGGWTEAFF. The CDR3 bases are TGTGCCAGCAGTCCCTTCGGACAGGGCGGGTGGACTGAAGCTTTCTTT.

CDR3 residues: CSVRQGSSGNTIYF. CDR3 nucleotides: TGCAGCGTTCGACAGGGCAGCTCTGGAAACACCATATATTTT. The chain couples TRBV29-1 to TRBJ1-3, with TRBD1 matching over 7 bases. The CDR3 is 14 residues long. Germline assignment: CDR1 SQVTM and CDR2 ANQGSEA. V dropped 5 bases and J dropped 0; count of bases not matched to a gene: 4.

The CDR3 nucleotides read TGTGCCAGCAGTTATGGGACAGGCGTCTATGGCTACACCTTC. Its protein is CASSYGTGVYGYTF. This rearrangement joins TRBV6-1 to TRBJ1-2; 8 bases match TRBD1. The CDR3 has 14 amino acids. V dropped 5 bases and J dropped 4; count of bases not matched to a gene: 6. Germline V CDR1 and CDR2: MNHNS, SASEGT.

The chain joins TRBV10-3 to TRBJ2-5, with D perhaps TRBD2 (6 bases). Germline V CDR1 and CDR2: ENHRY, SYGVKD. The CDR3 runs 13 residues. The ends were cut back, 5 bases at V and 5 bases at J, with 12 bases in the middle. This CDR3 reads CAISLGGGETQYF. The CDR3 nucleotides read TGTGCCATCAGTTTGGGGGGTGGGGAGACCCAGTACTTC.

This sequence joins TRBV29-1 and TRBJ1-1; TRBD1 agrees at 9 bases. The length of the CDR3 is 13 residues. CDR1 is SQVTM and CDR2 is ANQGSEA in the germline V gene. V trimming: 5 bases; J trimming: 4 bases; junction bases outside the gene matches: 5. CDR3 protein: CSVRDRVTTEAFF. The CDR3 coding sequence is TGCAGCGTTCGGGACAGGGTGACCACTGAAGCTTTCTTT.

This clone was seen a few times. The chain recombines TRBV9 with TRBJ2-2; D possibly corresponds to TRBD1 (5 bases). This CDR3 is built from 14 residues. Germline CDR1 SGDLS, CDR2 YYNGEE. V was cut by 2 bases and J by 7 bases, with 12 bases left in between. In nucleotides, the CDR3 is TGTGCCAGCAGCGTTCTAGGGGATGGCGGGGAGCTGTTTTTT. It yields the protein CASSVLGDGGELFF.

This chain joins TRBV28 and TRBJ2-7, with D tentatively TRBD2 (6 bases). V gave up 2 bases and J gave up 1 base, with 6 bases separating them. The V gene's germline CDR1 is MDHEN and CDR2 SYDVKM. This CDR3 spans 13 amino acids. As DNA, the CDR3 is TGTGCCAGCAGTTTAGGGGGGTCCTACGAGCAGTACTTC. It translates to CASSLGGSYEQYF.

This clone is a singleton in its sample. The chain recombines TRBV28 with TRBJ2-7, with TRBD2 matching over 13 bases. The V gene end was trimmed by 6 bases and the J gene end by 7 bases; junction bases not matched to a gene: 9. The germline CDR1 and CDR2 sequences are MDHEN and SYDVKM. This CDR3 region has 15 residues. The CDR3 nucleotides are TGTGCCAGCAGCGGGACTAGCGGGACAATCGGAGAGCAGTACTTC. This translates into CASSGTSGTIGEQYF.

The J gene is TRBJ2-7, the V gene TRBV6-5, with TRBD2 identical over 15 bases. With V trimmed by 8 bases and J by 5 bases, 7 bases remained unmatched. CDR1 MNHEY and CDR2 SVGAGI come from the germline V gene. The CDR3 has 15 residues. This CDR3 reads CASGLAGGPVNEQYF. The CDR3 nucleotides read TGTGCCAGCGGACTAGCGGGAGGGCCCGTCAACGAGCAGTACTTC.